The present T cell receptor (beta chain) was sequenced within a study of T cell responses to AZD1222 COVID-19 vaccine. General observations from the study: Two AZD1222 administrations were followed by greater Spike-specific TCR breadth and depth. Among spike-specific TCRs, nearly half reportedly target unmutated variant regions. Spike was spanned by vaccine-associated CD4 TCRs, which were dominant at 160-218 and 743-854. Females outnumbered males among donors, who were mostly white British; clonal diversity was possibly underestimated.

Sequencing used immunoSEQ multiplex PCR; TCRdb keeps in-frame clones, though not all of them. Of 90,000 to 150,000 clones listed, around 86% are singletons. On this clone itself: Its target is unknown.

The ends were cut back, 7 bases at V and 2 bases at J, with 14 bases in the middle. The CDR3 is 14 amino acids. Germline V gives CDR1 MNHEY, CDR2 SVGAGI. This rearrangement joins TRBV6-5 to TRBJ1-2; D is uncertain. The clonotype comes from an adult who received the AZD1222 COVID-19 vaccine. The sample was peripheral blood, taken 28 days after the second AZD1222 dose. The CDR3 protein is CASKESTGNYGYTF. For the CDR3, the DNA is TGTGCCAGCAAAGAATCCACGGGGAACTATGGCTACACCTTC.